The 2 T cell receptor beta chains listed next were all sequenced from one sample in a study of cytomegalovirus exposure and HLA in healthy donors. PCR employed 60 Vbeta and 13 Jbeta primers. Libraries were prepared by immunoSEQ multiplex PCR; TCRdb keeps only in-frame clonotypes and omits some of them. This table holds 200,000 to 250,000 clones, about 85% found once. Material: PBMCs. The receptors shown here come from a woman in her forties or fifties in good health and CMV-seropositive.

This clone was seen a few times. The chain couples TRBV6-6 to TRBJ1-1, with a weak D call TRBD1 (6 bases). This CDR3 has 14 residues. V lost 5 bases, J lost 1 base, and 11 bases lay in between. The germline V gene has CDR1 MNHNY and CDR2 SVGAGI (reference sequence). The CDR3 DNA reads as TGTGCCAGCAGTCGGACAGACAAGAACACTGAAGCTTTCTTT. Protein: CASSRTDKNTEAFF.

The chain is built from TRBV28 and TRBJ1-1, with D uncertain. There are 12 residues in the CDR3. Per the germline V gene, CDR1 is MDHEN and CDR2 is SYDVKM. V was shortened by 6 bases and J by 3 bases, with 8 bases between the two germline ends. The CDR3 loop reads CASSAVDTEAFF. The CDR3 nucleotides are TGTGCCAGCAGCGCAGTCGACACTGAAGCTTTCTTT. The full variable domain, in which reference TRBV28 and TRBJ1-1 provide the parts outside the CDR3, is DVKVTQSSRYLVKRTGEKVFLECVQDMDHENMFWYRQDPGLGLRLIYFSYDVKMKEKGDIPEGYSVSREKKERFSLILESASTNQTSMYLCASSAVDTEAFFGQGTRLTVV.